Sequencing of this TCR beta chain was carried out in a study of shared clonotypes between healthy human individuals. When replicate PCRs were run on sorted subsets, they used around 0.2 ug DNA, some 33,000 T cell genomes. In the study's own analysis: With immunoSEQ giving junction-only sequences and no quality scores, filtering differed. The method was immunoSEQ multiplex PCR; TCRdb's version includes in-frame clones alone and lacks a portion of them. V and J calls and clone size are given by that table; D and trimming were obtained from the DNA. Of over a million clones listed, approximately 98% were seen once; the top ten hold less than 0.55%. The germline CDR1 and CDR2 sequences are MNHEY and SMNVEV (reference sequence). The CDR3 runs 14 residues. V gave up 5 bases and J gave up 3 bases, with 11 bases separating them.

This TCR came from a man aged 30-40 years in good health. V is TRBV27 and J is TRBJ1-5, with TRBD1 as a possible D gene (5 bases). The sequencing input was naive CD4+ T cells sorted from blood. Subset of the sample: CD45RA+ positively selected. The CDR3 DNA is TGTGCCAGCAGTCTCGACAGAATCAATCAGCCCCAGCATTTT. Its protein product is CASSLDRINQPQHF.